These T cell receptor beta chains were read from a single sample in a study of blood T cells in healthy people across ages. TCRdb ran MiXCR on the 5' RACE reads and lists one entry per CDR3 protein. The data contain around 650,000 distinct CDR3 sequences, about 30% of them singletons. The specimen sequenced was blood. These receptor sequences come from a woman older than 75 in good health. Each CDR3 is given with its conserved first and last residue. The D gene is left open where the match is weak. Clone size is shown for a subset of rows, as once, few, many or a class of expanded clone.

J gene: TRBJ1-2
V gene: TRBV20-1
D gene: NA
clone size: many
CDR3 DNA: TGCAGTGCTCGACGAGGGGGTGGCTACACCTTC
CDR3 protein: CSARRGGGYTF

J gene: TRBJ2-3
V gene: TRBV6-2/TRBV6-3
D gene: NA
clone size: NA
CDR3 DNA: TGTGCCAGCAGTTACTCAACGGCTCTTCCGACAGATACGCGGTATTTT
CDR3 protein: CASSYSTALPTDTRYF

J gene: TRBJ2-6
V gene: TRBV5-1
D gene: NA
clone size: many
CDR3 DNA: TGCGCCAGATCCGACCGGGACGCCGAATCTGGGGCCAACGTCCTGACTTTC
CDR3 protein: CARSDRDAESGANVLTF

J gene: TRBJ2-3
V gene: TRBV6-1
D gene: TRBD2
clone size: NA
CDR3 DNA: TGTGCCAGCAGTAGCGGGGGGGACACAGATACGCAGTATTTT
CDR3 protein: CASSSGGDTDTQYF

J gene: TRBJ1-6
V gene: TRBV5-1
D gene: TRBD1
clone size: many
CDR3 DNA: TGCGCCAGCAGCTTGGAGACAGGGCAATCACCCCTCCACTTT
CDR3 protein: CASSLETGQSPLHF

J gene: TRBJ1-6
V gene: TRBV9
D gene: NA
clone size: many
CDR3 DNA: TGTGCCAGCAGCGCCTCCAGCTCCTATAATTCACCCCTCCACTTT
CDR3 protein: CASSASSSYNSPLHF

J gene: TRBJ1-1
V gene: TRBV29-1
D gene: NA
clone size: many
CDR3 DNA: TGCAGCGAGGCCAGGGGCCTGAACACTGAAGCTTTCTTT
CDR3 protein: CSEARGLNTEAFF

J gene: TRBJ1-1
V gene: TRBV6-2/TRBV6-3
D gene: NA
clone size: NA
CDR3 DNA: TGTGCCAGCAGTTACAGGGAGAGGAGGGCTGAAGCTTTCTTT
CDR3 protein: CASSYRERRAEAFF

J gene: TRBJ1-4
V gene: TRBV12-3/TRBV12-4
D gene: NA
clone size: many
CDR3 DNA: TGTGCCAGCAGTTTCGGGGGGCCCAATGAAAAACTGTTTTTT
CDR3 protein: CASSFGGPNEKLFF

J gene: TRBJ2-1
V gene: TRBV15
D gene: TRBD1
clone size: many
CDR3 DNA: TGTGCCACCAGCAGAGTGGCCTCCGGACAGGCGTTCTTC
CDR3 protein: CATSRVASGQAFF

J gene: TRBJ2-5
V gene: TRBV2
D gene: TRBD2
clone size: once
CDR3 DNA: TGTGCCACCTTCGGGACTAGCGGACAAGAGACCCAGCACTTC
CDR3 protein: CATFGTSGQETQHF

J gene: TRBJ2-7
V gene: TRBV9
D gene: TRBD2
clone size: few
CDR3 DNA: TGTGCCAGCAGCGAGAGCGGGAGCCTCTCCTACGAGCAGTACTTC
CDR3 protein: CASSESGSLSYEQYF